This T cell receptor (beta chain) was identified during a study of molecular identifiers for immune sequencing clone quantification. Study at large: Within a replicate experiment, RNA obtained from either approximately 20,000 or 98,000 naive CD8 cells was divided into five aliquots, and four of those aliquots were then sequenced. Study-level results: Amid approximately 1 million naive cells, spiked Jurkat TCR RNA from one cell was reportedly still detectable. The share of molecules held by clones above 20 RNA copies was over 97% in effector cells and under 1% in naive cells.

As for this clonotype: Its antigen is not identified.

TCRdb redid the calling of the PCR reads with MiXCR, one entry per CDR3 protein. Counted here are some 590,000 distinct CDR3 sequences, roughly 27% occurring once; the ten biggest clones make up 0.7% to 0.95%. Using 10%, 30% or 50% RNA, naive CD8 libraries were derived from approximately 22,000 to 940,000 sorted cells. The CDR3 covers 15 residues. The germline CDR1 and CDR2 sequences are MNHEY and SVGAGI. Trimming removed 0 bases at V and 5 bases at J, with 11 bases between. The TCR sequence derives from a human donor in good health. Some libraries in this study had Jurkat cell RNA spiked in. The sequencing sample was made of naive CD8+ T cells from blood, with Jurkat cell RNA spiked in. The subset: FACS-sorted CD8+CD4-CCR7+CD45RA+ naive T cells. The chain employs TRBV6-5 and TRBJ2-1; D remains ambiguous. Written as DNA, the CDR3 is TGTGCCAGCAGTTACTCGGTCATACAGAACAATGAGCAGTTCTTC. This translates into CASSYSVIQNNEQFF.